The TCR beta chain described here comes from a study of CD8+CD57+ T cells in acquired aplastic anemia. Genomic DNA served as template for TCR beta VDJ and CDR3 profiling. TCRdb reanalysed the reads using MiXCR and keeps one entry per CDR3 protein. This table has about 150,000 distinct CDR3 sequences, just over 50% appearing once. Patients selected for sequencing had displayed CD8+CD57+ cell expansion by flow cytometry. Sample: sorted CD4+, CD8+, or CD8+CD57+ T cells (not recorded which) from PBMCs. This receptor was taken from a human donor with aplastic anemia.

The CDR3: CASSLWDHYEQYF. CDR3 sequence (DNA): TGTGCCAGCAGCTTGTGGGACCACTACGAGCAGTACTTC. This chain joins TRBV5-6 and TRBJ2-7; D possibly matches TRBD1 or TRBD2 (5 bases each). V dropped 1 base and J dropped 3 bases, with 8 bases sitting between them. The CDR3 is 13 residues long. Germline V gives CDR1 SGHDT, CDR2 YYEEEE.